This passage covers 20 T cell receptor beta chains from one sample sequenced in a study of blood T cell repertoires in COVID-19. Repertoires were generated with immunoSEQ multiplex PCR, while TCRdb's copy carries only in-frame clones and drops some. The table shows 150,000 to 200,000 clones, with nearly 90% occurring only once. Sequences were obtained from peripheral blood. The receptor source for this set is a man in his sixties with active or convalescent COVID-19.

The chain links TRBV7-9 to TRBJ1-2; the match to TRBD1 covers 9 bases. J gave up 2 bases and V 5 bases, and 3 bases lay outside the gene matches. The CDR3 consists of 14 residues. The germline V gene encodes CDR1 SEHNR and CDR2 FQNEAQ (reference sequence). The CDR3, as DNA: TGTGCCAGCAGCCAAGGACAGGGGAACTATGGCTACACCTTC. Its translation is CASSQGQGNYGYTF.

This clone was counted only a few times. The rearrangement joins TRBV27 to TRBJ2-1; unclear D gene. CDR3 length: 8 amino acids. Trimming stripped 10 bases from V and 14 bases from J, with 9 bases between. Germline CDR1 and CDR2: MNHEY and SMNVEV (reference sequence). CDR3 sequence (DNA): TGTGCCACCTCTAGAGAGTTCTTC. Protein sequence: CATSREFF.

The V and J genes are TRBV6-1 and TRBJ2-6; 10 bases are shared with TRBD2. The CDR3 is made up of 17 amino acids. V trimming: 4 bases; J trimming: 0 bases; junction bases outside the gene matches: 3. Germline V gene sequence: CDR1 MNHNS, CDR2 SASEGT. CDR3 amino acids: CASSGLAGYSGANVLTF. The DNA of the CDR3 is TGTGCCAGCAGTGGACTAGCGGGTTACTCTGGGGCCAACGTCCTGACTTTC.

The chain links TRBV6-6 to TRBJ2-5; 7 bases align to TRBD1. The CDR3 totals 15 residues. Germline trimming cut 0 bases from V and 5 bases from J; bases unmatched to any gene: 6. CDR1 MNHNY and CDR2 SVGAGI come from the germline V gene (reference sequence). The chain's CDR3 is CASSYSGTEYETQYF. CDR3 DNA sequence: TGTGCCAGCAGTTACTCCGGGACAGAATACGAGACCCAGTACTTC.

This clone was observed at least ten times. The chain combines TRBV5-1 with TRBJ2-5; 7 bases are shared with TRBD1. Germline trimming cut 6 bases from V and 4 bases from J; bases unmatched to any gene: 6. Per the germline V gene, CDR1 is SGHRS and CDR2 is YFSETQ. This CDR3 spans 13 amino acids. The CDR3 coding sequence is TGCGCCAGCACAAACAGGGGCCGAGAGACCCAGTACTTC. This codes for CASTNRGRETQYF.

The rearrangement links TRBV7-9 to TRBJ2-3; TRBD2 might be the D (5 bases). Germline loops: CDR1 SEHNR, CDR2 FQNEAQ (reference sequence). Trimming stripped 3 bases from V and 0 bases from J, with 7 bases between. This CDR3 spans 14 amino acids. CDR3 sequence: CASSLRASTDTQYF. CDR3 nucleotide sequence: TGTGCCAGCAGCTTGAGGGCTAGCACAGATACGCAGTATTTT.

The rearrangement uses TRBV7-2 and TRBJ1-3; the D is unclear. The CDR3 runs to 16 residues. Germline CDR1 SGHTA, CDR2 FQGNSA. Trimming pared 1 base from V and 0 bases from J, leaving 10 bases between. CDR3 bases: TGTGCCAGCAGCTTAGTTTACGGCGGCTCTGGAAACACCATATATTTT. Amino acid sequence: CASSLVYGGSGNTIYF.

The chain links TRBV5-1 to TRBJ2-3; TRBD2 matches at 8 bases. The CDR3 sequence is 16 residues long. CDR1 SGHRS and CDR2 YFSETQ come from the germline V gene. Trimming at V came to 4 bases and at J to 2 bases, leaving 9 bases not matched to a gene. The CDR3 loop is CASSRVRAGDTDTQYF. The CDR3 DNA sequence: TGCGCCAGCAGCAGAGTACGAGCGGGGGACACAGATACGCAGTATTTT.

The chain is built from TRBV5-6 and TRBJ2-7, with 8 bases identical to TRBD1. Germline V lookup: CDR1 SGHDT, CDR2 YYEEEE. V trimming: 2 bases; J trimming: 4 bases; junction bases outside the gene matches: 5. The CDR3 contains 14 residues. CDR3: CASSLGRGRYEQYF. DNA for the CDR3: TGTGCCAGCAGCTTAGGCAGGGGGCGTTACGAGCAGTACTTC.

V and J are TRBV5-4 and TRBJ2-2; weak D call: TRBD1 (6 bases). The length of the CDR3 is 15 residues. The ends were cut back, 2 bases at V and 0 bases at J, with 8 bases in the middle. Germline lookup yields CDR1 SGHNT and CDR2 YYREEE (reference sequence). The CDR3 protein is CASSFGTPNTGELFF. The CDR3 DNA sequence: TGTGCCAGCAGCTTTGGGACACCGAACACCGGGGAGCTGTTTTTT. Together with reference TRBV5-4 and TRBJ2-2, the CDR3 gives the full variable domain: ETGVTQSPTHLIKTRGQQVTLRCSSQSGHNTVSWYQQALGQGPQFIFQYYREEENGRGNFPPRFSGLQFPNYSSELNVNALELDDSALYLCASSFGTPNTGELFFGEGSRLTVL.

The chain employs TRBV9 and TRBJ1-3; 8 bases map to TRBD1. This CDR3 region has 18 residues. The V and J ends lost 4 bases and 0 bases, in that order; junction bases with no gene match: 12. Per the germline V gene, CDR1 is SGDLS and CDR2 is YYNGEE. In DNA form, the CDR3 reads TGTGCCAGCAGCCCCCGGGACAGGACGAGAGTCTCTGGAAACACCATATATTTT. This codes for CASSPRDRTRVSGNTIYF.

This sequence joins TRBV5-1 and TRBJ2-3; tentatively, D is TRBD2 (6 bases). Germline V gene data show CDR1 as SGHRS and CDR2 as YFSETQ. This CDR3 region has 13 residues. Trimming left V 4 bases short and J 6 bases short, with 12 bases between. CDR3 coding DNA: TGCGCCAGCAGCGACGCTGGGGGGGATACGCAGTATTTT. Translating it yields CASSDAGGDTQYF.

The chain links TRBV5-1 to TRBJ1-1; 9 nucleotides agree with TRBD1. The V gene's germline CDR1 is SGHRS and CDR2 YFSETQ. CDR3 length: 14 residues. V was clipped by 4 bases and J by 0 bases; unmatched bases: 1. CDR3: CASSRDRVNTEAFF. The DNA of the CDR3 is TGCGCCAGCAGCCGGGACAGGGTGAACACTGAAGCTTTCTTT.

V and J are TRBV18 and TRBJ2-4, with 7 bases that match TRBD1. The germline gives CDR1 KGHSH, CDR2 LQKENI. This CDR3 region has 15 residues. V shed 3 bases, J shed 3 bases, and the junction held 5 bases outside the gene matches. The CDR3 loop reads CASSPSRDSKNIQYF. CDR3 DNA: TGTGCCAGCTCACCCAGCCGGGACAGCAAAAACATTCAGTACTTC.

The V gene is TRBV6-5, the J gene TRBJ1-2; 8 nucleotides line up with TRBD1. The CDR3 totals 15 residues. Germline lookup yields CDR1 MNHEY and CDR2 SVGAGI. The ends lost 5 bases at V and 7 bases at J; junction bases unmatched: 12. The CDR3 region is CASSPNRQGMGGYTF. In DNA, the CDR3 is TGTGCCAGCAGTCCCAACCGACAGGGGATGGGTGGCTACACCTTC.

The gene calls are TRBV30 and TRBJ2-3, with D hard to call. V lost 2 bases to trimming and J lost 10 bases, with 13 bases between them. Germline CDR1 GTSNPN, CDR2 SVGIG (reference sequence). The CDR3 extends over 12 amino acids. The CDR3 bases are TGTGCCTGGAGTCATTTGGAGTCCGCGCAGTATTTT. Residues: CAWSHLESAQYF.

The chain joins TRBV4-2 to TRBJ2-3, with 15 positions matching TRBD2. Germline assignment: CDR1 LGHNA and CDR2 YNFKEQ. V was clipped by 3 bases and J by 4 bases; unmatched bases: 5. The CDR3 has 17 residues. CDR3 protein: CASSQRTSGGAPDTQYF. Written as DNA, the CDR3 is TGTGCCAGCAGCCAGAGGACTAGCGGGGGGGCCCCAGATACGCAGTATTTT.

The V gene is TRBV2, the J gene TRBJ1-1; tentatively, D is TRBD1 (6 bases). The V end lost 5 bases, the J end lost 4 bases, and 11 bases lay between the germline ends. Per germline, CDR1 SNHLY and CDR2 FYNNEI. This CDR3 comprises 13 residues. The CDR3 bases are TGTGCCAGCAGTAAGGGGGTGGTCACTGAAGCTTTCTTT. Protein sequence: CASSKGVVTEAFF.

The V call is TRBV5-1, the J call TRBJ2-7, with D possibly matching TRBD1 (6 bases). The germline V and J ends were trimmed by 2 bases and 3 bases, with 24 bases remaining between them. This CDR3 region has 18 residues. CDR1 is SGHRS, CDR2 YFSETQ, per germline. CDR3 in amino acids: CASSFEIQGRGRYYEQYF. DNA for the CDR3: TGCGCCAGCAGCTTCGAAATACAGGGTAGGGGAAGATACTACGAGCAGTACTTC. The full variable domain, rest sourced from reference TRBV5-1 and TRBJ2-7, is KAGVTQTPRYLIKTRGQQVTLSCSPISGHRSVSWYQQTPGQGLQFLFEYFSETQRNKGNFPGRFSGRQFSNSRSEMNVSTLELGDSALYLCASSFEIQGRGRYYEQYFGPGTRLTVT.

V and J are TRBV7-8 and TRBJ2-5; 11 bases are shared with TRBD2. The CDR3 is 16 residues long. Germline-derived CDR1 and CDR2 are SGHVS and FQNEAQ. With V trimmed by 4 bases and J by 4 bases, 8 bases remained unmatched. The CDR3 protein is CASSSRLAGNRETQYF. The CDR3 DNA is TGTGCCAGCAGCTCTCGACTAGCGGGGAACCGAGAGACCCAGTACTTC.